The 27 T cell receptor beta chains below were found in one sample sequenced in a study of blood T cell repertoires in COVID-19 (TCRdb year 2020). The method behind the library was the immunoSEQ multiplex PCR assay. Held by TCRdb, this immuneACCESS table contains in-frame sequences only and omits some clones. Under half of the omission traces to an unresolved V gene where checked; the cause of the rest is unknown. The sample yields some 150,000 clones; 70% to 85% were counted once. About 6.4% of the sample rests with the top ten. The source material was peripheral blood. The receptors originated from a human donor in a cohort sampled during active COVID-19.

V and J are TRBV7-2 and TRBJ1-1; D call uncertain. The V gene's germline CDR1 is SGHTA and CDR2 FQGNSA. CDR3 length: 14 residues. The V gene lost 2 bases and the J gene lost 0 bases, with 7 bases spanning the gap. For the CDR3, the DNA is TGTGCCAGCAGCTTATTCGGGGTGAACACTGAAGCTTTCTTT. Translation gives CASSLFGVNTEAFF.

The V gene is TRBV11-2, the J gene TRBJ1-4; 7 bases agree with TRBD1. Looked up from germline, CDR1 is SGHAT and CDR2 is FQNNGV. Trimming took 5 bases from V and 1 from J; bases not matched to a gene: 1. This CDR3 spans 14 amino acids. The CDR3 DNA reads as TGTGCCAGCAGCCGGACAGGAACTAATGAAAAACTGTTTTTT. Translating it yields CASSRTGTNEKLFF.

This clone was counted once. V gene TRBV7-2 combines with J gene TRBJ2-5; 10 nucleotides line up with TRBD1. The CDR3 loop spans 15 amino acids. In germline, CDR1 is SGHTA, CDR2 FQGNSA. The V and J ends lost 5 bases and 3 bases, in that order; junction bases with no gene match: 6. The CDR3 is CASSIRDRGEETQYF. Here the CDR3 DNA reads TGTGCCAGCAGCATCCGGGACAGGGGTGAAGAGACCCAGTACTTC.

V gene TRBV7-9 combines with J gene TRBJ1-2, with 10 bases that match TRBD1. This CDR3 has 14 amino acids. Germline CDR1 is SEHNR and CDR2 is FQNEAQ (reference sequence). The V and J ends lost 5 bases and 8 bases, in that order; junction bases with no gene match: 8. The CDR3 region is CASSPPGQGRGYTF. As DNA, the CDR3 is TGTGCCAGCAGCCCCCCGGGACAGGGGAGAGGCTACACCTTC.

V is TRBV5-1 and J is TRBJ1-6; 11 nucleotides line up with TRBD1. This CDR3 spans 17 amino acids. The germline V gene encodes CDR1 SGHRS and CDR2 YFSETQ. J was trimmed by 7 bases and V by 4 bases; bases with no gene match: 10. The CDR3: CASSPGTGGGQNSPLHF. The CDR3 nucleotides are TGCGCCAGCAGCCCGGGGACAGGGGGTGGACAGAATTCACCCCTCCACTTT.

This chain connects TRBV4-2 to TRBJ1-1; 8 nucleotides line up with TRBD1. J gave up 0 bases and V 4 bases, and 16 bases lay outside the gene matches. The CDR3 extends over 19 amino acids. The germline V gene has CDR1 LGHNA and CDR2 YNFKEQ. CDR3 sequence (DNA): TGTGCCAGCAGCCCTGGAGGGGCAGGGGGCCCCGCAATGAACACTGAAGCTTTCTTT. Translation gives CASSPGGAGGPAMNTEAFF.

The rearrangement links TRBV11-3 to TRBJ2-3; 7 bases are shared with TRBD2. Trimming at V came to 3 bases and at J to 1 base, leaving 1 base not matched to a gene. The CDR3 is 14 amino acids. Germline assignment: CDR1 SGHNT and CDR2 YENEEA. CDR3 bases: TGTGCCAGCAGCTTTAGCGGGCGCACAGATACGCAGTATTTT. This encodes CASSFSGRTDTQYF.

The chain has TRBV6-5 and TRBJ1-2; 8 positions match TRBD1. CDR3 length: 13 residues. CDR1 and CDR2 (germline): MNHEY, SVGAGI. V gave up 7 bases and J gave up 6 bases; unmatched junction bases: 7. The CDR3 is CASKAGGGDGYTF. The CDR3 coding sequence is TGTGCCAGCAAAGCAGGGGGCGGTGATGGCTACACCTTC.

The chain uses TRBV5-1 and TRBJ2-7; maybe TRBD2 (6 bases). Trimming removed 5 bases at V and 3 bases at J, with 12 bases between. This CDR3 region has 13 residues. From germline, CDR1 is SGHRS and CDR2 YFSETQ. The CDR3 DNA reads TGCGCCAGCAGTCCCGGGGGTCGCTACGAGCAGTACTTC. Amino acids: CASSPGGRYEQYF.

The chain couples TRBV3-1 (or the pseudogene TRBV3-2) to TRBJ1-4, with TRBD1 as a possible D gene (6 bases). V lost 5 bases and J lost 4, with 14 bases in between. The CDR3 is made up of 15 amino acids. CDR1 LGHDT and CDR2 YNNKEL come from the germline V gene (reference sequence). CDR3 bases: TGTGCCAGCAGCACGGGAGGGGGGTTTAATGAAAAACTGTTTTTT. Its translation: CASSTGGGFNEKLFF.

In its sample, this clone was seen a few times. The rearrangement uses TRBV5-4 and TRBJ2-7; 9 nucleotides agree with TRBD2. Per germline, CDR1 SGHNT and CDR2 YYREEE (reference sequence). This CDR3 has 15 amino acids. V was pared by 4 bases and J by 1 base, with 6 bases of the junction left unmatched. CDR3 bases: TGTGCCAGCAGCCGCGGGGGGGCCATGTCCTACGAGCAGTACTTC. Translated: CASSRGGAMSYEQYF.

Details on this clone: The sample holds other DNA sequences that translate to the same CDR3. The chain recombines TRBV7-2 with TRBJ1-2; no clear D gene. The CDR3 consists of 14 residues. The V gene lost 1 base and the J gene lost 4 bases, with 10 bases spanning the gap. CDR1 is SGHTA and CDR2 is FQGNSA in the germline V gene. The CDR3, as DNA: TGTGCCAGCAGCTTAGACCGGCGGAGCTATGGCTACACCTTC. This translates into CASSLDRRSYGYTF.

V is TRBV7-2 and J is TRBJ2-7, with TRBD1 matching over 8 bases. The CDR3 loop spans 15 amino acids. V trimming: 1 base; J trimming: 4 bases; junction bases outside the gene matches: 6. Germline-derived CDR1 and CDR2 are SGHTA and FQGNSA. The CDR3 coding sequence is TGTGCCAGCAGCTTAGGTGTGGGACAGGTATACGAGCAGTACTTC. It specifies CASSLGVGQVYEQYF.

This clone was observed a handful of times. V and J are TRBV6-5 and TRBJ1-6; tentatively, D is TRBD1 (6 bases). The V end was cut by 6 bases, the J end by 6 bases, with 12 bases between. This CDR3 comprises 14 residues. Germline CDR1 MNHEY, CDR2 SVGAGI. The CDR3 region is CASSAQGSNSPLHF. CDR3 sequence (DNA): TGTGCCAGCAGCGCACAGGGATCTAATTCACCCCTCCACTTT.

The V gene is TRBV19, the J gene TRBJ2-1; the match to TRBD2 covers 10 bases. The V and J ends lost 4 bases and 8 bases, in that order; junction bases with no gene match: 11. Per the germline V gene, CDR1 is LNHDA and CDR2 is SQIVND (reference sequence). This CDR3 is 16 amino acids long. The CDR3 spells CASSTRSGGTGDEQFF. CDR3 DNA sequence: TGTGCCAGTAGTACACGTAGCGGGGGGACGGGAGATGAGCAGTTCTTC.

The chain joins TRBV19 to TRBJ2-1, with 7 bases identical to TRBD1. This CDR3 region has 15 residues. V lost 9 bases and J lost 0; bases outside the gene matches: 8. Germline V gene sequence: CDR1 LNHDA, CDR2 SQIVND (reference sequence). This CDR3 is CASSRGSSSYNEQFF. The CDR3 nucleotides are TGTGCCAGCAGCAGGGGGTCGAGCTCCTACAATGAGCAGTTCTTC.

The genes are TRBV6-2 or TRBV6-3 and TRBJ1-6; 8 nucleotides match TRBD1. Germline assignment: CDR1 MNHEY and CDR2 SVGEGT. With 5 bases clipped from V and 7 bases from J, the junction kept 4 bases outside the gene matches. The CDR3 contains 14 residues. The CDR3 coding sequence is TGTGCCAGCAGTATGGACAGGGCGAATTCACCCCTCCACTTT. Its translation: CASSMDRANSPLHF.

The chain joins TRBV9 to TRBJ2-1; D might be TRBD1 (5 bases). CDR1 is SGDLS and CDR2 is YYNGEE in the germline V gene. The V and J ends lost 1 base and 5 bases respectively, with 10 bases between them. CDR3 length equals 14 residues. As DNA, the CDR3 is TGTGCCAGCAGCGTACTAGGGGAAAACAATGAGCAGTTCTTC. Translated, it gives CASSVLGENNEQFF.

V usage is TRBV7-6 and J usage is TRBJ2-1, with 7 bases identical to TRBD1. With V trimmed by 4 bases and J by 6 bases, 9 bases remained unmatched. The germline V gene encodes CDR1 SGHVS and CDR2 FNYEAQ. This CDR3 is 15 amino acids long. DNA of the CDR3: TGTGCCAGCAGCTACGACAGGGCCTTGGGCAATGAGCAGTTCTTC. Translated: CASSYDRALGNEQFF.

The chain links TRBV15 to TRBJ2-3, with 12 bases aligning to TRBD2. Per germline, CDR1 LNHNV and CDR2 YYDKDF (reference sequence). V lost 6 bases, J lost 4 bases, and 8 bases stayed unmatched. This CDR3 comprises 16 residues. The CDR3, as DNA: TGTGCCACCAGTCAAGAGAGGACTAGCGGGGCAGATACGCAGTATTTT. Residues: CATSQERTSGADTQYF.

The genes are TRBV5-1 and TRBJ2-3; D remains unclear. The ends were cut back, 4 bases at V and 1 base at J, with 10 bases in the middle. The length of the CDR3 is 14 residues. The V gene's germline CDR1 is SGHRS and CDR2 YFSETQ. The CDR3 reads CASSKQPGTDTQYF. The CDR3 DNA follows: TGCGCCAGCAGCAAACAGCCTGGCACAGATACGCAGTATTTT.

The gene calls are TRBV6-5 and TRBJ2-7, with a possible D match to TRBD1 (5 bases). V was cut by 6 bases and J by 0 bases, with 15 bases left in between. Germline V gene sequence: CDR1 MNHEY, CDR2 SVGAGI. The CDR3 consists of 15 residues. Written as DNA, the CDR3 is TGTGCCAGCAGAACGGGTGGGGCAAGCTCCTACGAGCAGTACTTC. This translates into CASRTGGASSYEQYF.

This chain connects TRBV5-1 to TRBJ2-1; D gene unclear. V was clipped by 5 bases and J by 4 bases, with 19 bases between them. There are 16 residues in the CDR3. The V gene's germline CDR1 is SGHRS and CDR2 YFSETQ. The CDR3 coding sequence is TGCGCCAGCAGGGCTGCCGGAACCCTCGGGTACAATGAGCAGTTCTTC. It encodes CASRAAGTLGYNEQFF.

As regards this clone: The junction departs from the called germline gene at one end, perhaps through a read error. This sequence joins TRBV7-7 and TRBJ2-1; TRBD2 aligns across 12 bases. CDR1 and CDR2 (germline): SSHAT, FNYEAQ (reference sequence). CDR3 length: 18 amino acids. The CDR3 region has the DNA TGTGCTAGCAGCCCGAATCGACTAGCGGGGGCACCGGGCGATGAGCAGTTCTTC. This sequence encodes CASSPNRLAGAPGDEQFF.

The CDR3 spells CASSYLPGTYEQYF. The DNA of the CDR3 is TGTGCCAGCAGCTATCTCCCGGGGACCTACGAGCAGTACTTC. J is TRBJ2-7 and V is TRBV5-5; D may be TRBD2 (5 bases). Deletions cut 3 bases from V and 2 bases from J, with 12 bases between. Germline CDR1 and CDR2: SGHKS and YYEKEE (reference sequence). The CDR3 length is 14 residues.

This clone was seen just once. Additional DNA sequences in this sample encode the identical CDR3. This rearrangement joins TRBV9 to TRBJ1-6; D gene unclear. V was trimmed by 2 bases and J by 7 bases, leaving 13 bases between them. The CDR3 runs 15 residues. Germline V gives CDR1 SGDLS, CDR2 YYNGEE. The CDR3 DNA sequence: TGTGCCAGCAGCGTTGAGGGAGGGTTGAATTCACCCCTCCACTTT. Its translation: CASSVEGGLNSPLHF. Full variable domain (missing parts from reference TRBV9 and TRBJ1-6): DSGVTQTPKHLITATGQRVTLRCSPRSGDLSVYWYQQSLDQGLQFLIQYYNGEERAKGNILERFSAQQFPDLHSELNLSSLELGDSALYFCASSVEGGLNSPLHFGNGTRLTVT.

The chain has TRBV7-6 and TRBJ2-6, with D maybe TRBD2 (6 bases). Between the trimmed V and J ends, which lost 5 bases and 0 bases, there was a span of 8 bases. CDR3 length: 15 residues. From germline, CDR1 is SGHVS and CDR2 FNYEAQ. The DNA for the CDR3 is TGTGCCAGCAGCCGGGACTTCTCTGGGGCCAACGTCCTGACTTTC. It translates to CASSRDFSGANVLTF.